Below, 24 T cell receptor beta chains from the same sample are listed, as sequenced in a study of T cells after yellow fever vaccination. TCRdb re-called the 5' RACE reads through MiXCR, storing one row per CDR3 protein. The data hold 100,000 to 150,000 distinct CDR3 sequences, with 7.4% observed a single time. The material was CD4+ T cells sorted from PBMCs, obtained about 10 days after the first yellow fever vaccination. These receptors originate from a man aged 18 to 30 who received the YFV17D yellow fever vaccine.

This clonotype was observed a handful of times. This chain joins TRBV5-5 and TRBJ2-7; either TRBD1 or TRBD2 may fit D (5 bases each). Germline CDR1 reads SGHKS; CDR2 reads YYEKEE (reference sequence). The CDR3 sequence is 14 residues long. Trimming cost V 3 bases and J 3 bases, with 13 bases left between them. CDR3 sequence: CASSSGRIGYEQYF. The CDR3 DNA reads as TGTGCCAGCAGCTCGGGACGGATCGGCTACGAGCAGTACTTC.

This clonotype showed up many times. The chain has TRBV6-5 and TRBJ2-3; weak D call: TRBD2 (6 bases). The germline gives CDR1 MNHEY, CDR2 SVGAGI. The CDR3 totals 14 residues. Trimming stripped 4 bases from V and 2 bases from J, with 10 bases between. The CDR3 sequence is CASSLRGPTDTQYF. The CDR3 DNA follows: TGTGCCAGCAGTTTGCGGGGACCCACAGATACGCAGTATTTT.

The chain uses TRBV12-3 or TRBV12-4 and TRBJ2-3; no reliable D call. This CDR3 spans 15 amino acids. With 1 base removed from V and 2 bases from J, the gap between germline ends came to 10 bases. This CDR3 reads CASSLDRDHTDTQYF. The CDR3 coding sequence is TGTGCCAGCAGTTTAGACAGAGACCACACAGATACGCAGTATTTT.

This clonotype was counted only a few times. The chain couples TRBV5-1 to TRBJ2-1; D may be TRBD1 (6 bases). The CDR3 sequence is 15 residues long. V was clipped by 3 bases and J by 2 bases, with 12 bases between them. Germline V gives CDR1 SGHRS, CDR2 YFSETQ. This CDR3 is CASSYTGTPYNEQFF. Written as DNA, the CDR3 is TGCGCCAGCAGCTATACCGGGACACCCTACAATGAGCAGTTCTTC.

Many counts were recorded for this clonotype. The chain uses TRBV7-2 and TRBJ2-1, with 15 bases identical to TRBD2. This CDR3 spans 14 amino acids. CDR1 SGHTA and CDR2 FQGNSA come from the germline V gene. V lost 5 bases to trimming and J lost 13 bases; unmatched junction nucleotides: 6. This CDR3 reads CASSPGLAGGFQFF. CDR3 sequence (DNA): TGTGCCAGCAGCCCCGGACTAGCGGGGGGGTTTCAGTTCTTC.

Many counts were recorded for this clonotype. The CDR3 coding sequence is TGTGCCAGCAGGGGTGGTAGCGGGGGAACTGCGGAGACCCAGTACTTC. Protein product: CASRGGSGGTAETQYF. This chain links TRBV6-5 with TRBJ2-5; 9 positions agree with TRBD2. Germline CDR1 and CDR2: MNHEY and SVGAGI. J gave up 5 bases and V 6 bases, and 13 bases lay outside the gene matches. The CDR3 is 16 residues long.

This clonotype was counted ten times or more. The rearrangement links TRBV27 to TRBJ2-1; the D gene is possibly TRBD2 (5 bases). Germline V gives CDR1 MNHEY, CDR2 SMNVEV (reference sequence). The CDR3 contains 16 residues. Deletions cut 5 bases from V and 5 bases from J, with 19 bases between. The CDR3 coding sequence is TGTGCCAGCAGTCGCGGCGGAGATAGGCGGGACAATGAGCAGTTCTTC. Translating gives CASSRGGDRRDNEQFF.

The sample holds many counts of this clonotype. The rearrangement links TRBV7-8 to TRBJ2-5; D is possibly TRBD1 (6 bases). The CDR3 contains 13 residues. The V gene's germline CDR1 is SGHVS and CDR2 FQNEAQ. V lost 8 bases and J lost 7, with 17 bases in between. The CDR3 loop is CASCIREGGTQYF. The CDR3 DNA reads TGTGCCAGCTGTATTCGCGAAGGGGGGACCCAGTACTTC.

There are many counts of this clonotype. The gene calls are TRBV7-9 and TRBJ2-3, with D perhaps assigned TRBD1 or TRBD2 (5 bases each). V was trimmed by 5 bases and J by 3 bases, leaving 15 bases between them. Germline V gives CDR1 SEHNR, CDR2 FQNEAQ (reference sequence). This CDR3 is built from 15 residues. CDR3 DNA sequence: TGTGCCAGCAGCAGGGACCTCGAGCGGACAGATACGCAGTATTTT. This encodes CASSRDLERTDTQYF.

This clonotype was recorded many times. The chain couples TRBV6-1 to TRBJ1-1; no reliable D call. Germline values: CDR1 MNHNS, CDR2 SASEGT. With 6 bases removed from V and 0 bases from J, the gap between germline ends came to 8 bases. The CDR3 spans 13 residues. CDR3 region: CASRSPVNTEAFF. In DNA form, the CDR3 reads TGTGCCAGCAGAAGTCCGGTGAACACTGAAGCTTTCTTT.

This clonotype was detected ten times or more. The J gene is TRBJ2-3, the V gene TRBV4-2; a weak D match, TRBD1 (5 bases). V was pared by 4 bases and J by 1 base, with 9 bases between. Per germline, CDR1 LGHNA and CDR2 YNFKEQ. This CDR3 comprises 14 residues. DNA for the CDR3: TGTGCCAGCAGCCCACAGGACCGCACAGATACGCAGTATTTT. Translating gives CASSPQDRTDTQYF.

This clonotype was recorded at least ten times. The chain links TRBV5-1 to TRBJ2-3, with D possibly matching TRBD1 (8 bases). CDR3 length: 16 amino acids. Germline V gene sequence: CDR1 SGHRS, CDR2 YFSETQ. Trimming removed 4 bases from V and 5 bases from J, with 20 bases in between. The CDR3 sequence: CASSRRPTGEGDTQYF. CDR3 nucleotides: TGCGCCAGCAGCCGACGCCCGACAGGGGAGGGAGATACGCAGTATTTT.

This clonotype was seen repeatedly, ten times or more. This sequence joins TRBV7-8 and TRBJ1-1, with D hard to call. The CDR3 loop spans 13 amino acids. Trimming took 5 bases from V and 4 from J, leaving 11 bases between them. From germline, CDR1 is SGHVS and CDR2 FQNEAQ. The CDR3 DNA follows: TGTGCCAGCAGCCCAGCGCGGGGCACTGAAGCTTTCTTT. Amino acids: CASSPARGTEAFF. Full variable domain (outside the CDR3, taken from reference TRBV7-8 and TRBJ1-1): GAGVSQSPRYKVAKRGQDVALRCDPISGHVSLFWYQQALGQGPEFLTYFQNEAQLDKSGLPSDRFFAERPEGSVSTLKIQRTQQEDSAVYLCASSPARGTEAFFGQGTRLTVV.

There are many counts of this clonotype. This chain links TRBV12-3 or TRBV12-4 with TRBJ1-2; 7 nucleotides align to TRBD1. This CDR3 spans 15 amino acids. The ends lost 3 bases at V and 4 bases at J; junction bases unmatched: 8. CDR3 sequence reads: CASSFWDRAVYGYTF. The CDR3 DNA follows: TGTGCCAGCAGTTTCTGGGACAGAGCTGTCTATGGCTACACCTTC.

There are many counts of this clonotype. The rearrangement uses TRBV14 and TRBJ2-3; D may be TRBD1 or TRBD2 (5 bases each). This CDR3 comprises 14 residues. With 3 bases removed from V and 7 bases from J, the gap between germline ends came to 14 bases. Germline lookup yields CDR1 SGHDN and CDR2 FVKESK. For the CDR3, the DNA is TGTGCCAGCAGCCACGGGGCCACGATCAATACGCAGTATTTT. Protein: CASSHGATINTQYF.

CDR3 in amino acids: CASSLAYGLAGEDEQYF. In DNA, the CDR3 is TGTGCCAGCAGCTTAGCTTACGGACTAGCGGGGGAAGACGAGCAGTACTTC. The chain links TRBV7-6 to TRBJ2-7, with TRBD2 matching over 13 bases. The germline V gene encodes CDR1 SGHVS and CDR2 FNYEAQ. J lost 5 bases, V lost 0 bases, and 7 bases had no gene match. The CDR3 spans 17 residues.

This clonotype was seen at least ten times. The genes are TRBV7-9 and TRBJ2-3; D assignment may be TRBD1 or TRBD2 (6 bases each). The CDR3 totals 15 residues. From germline, CDR1 is SEHNR and CDR2 FQNEAQ (reference sequence). The germline V and J ends were trimmed by 1 base and 2 bases, with 10 bases remaining between them. The chain's CDR3 is CASSLGRGPTDTQYF. The CDR3 DNA reads TGTGCCAGCAGCTTAGGACGGGGGCCCACAGATACGCAGTATTTT.

The table lists this clonotype with many counts. V is TRBV12-3 or TRBV12-4 and J is TRBJ1-1; D unresolved. The CDR3 loop spans 13 amino acids. Trimming pared 3 bases from V and 0 bases from J, leaving 5 bases between. The CDR3 loop is CASSFAMNTEAFF. Written as DNA, the CDR3 is TGTGCCAGCAGTTTTGCCATGAACACTGAAGCTTTCTTT.

This clonotype has at least ten counts. The chain carries TRBV7-2 and TRBJ2-3; D is undetermined. V lost 4 bases and J lost 4, with 12 bases in between. CDR3 length: 14 amino acids. Germline V lookup: CDR1 SGHTA, CDR2 FQGNSA. The DNA of the CDR3 is TGTGCCAGCAGCTCCCCCCGTGGCGCAGATACGCAGTATTTT. Its protein is CASSSPRGADTQYF.

The CDR3 sequence is CASSFIVGYGYTF. The CDR3 DNA sequence: TGTGCCAGCAGTTTCATAGTGGGTTATGGCTACACCTTC. The chain is built from TRBV12-3 or TRBV12-4 and TRBJ1-2, with D unclear. The CDR3 length is 13 residues. Trimming left V 3 bases short and J 5 bases short, with 10 bases between.

The table lists this clonotype with many counts. The V call is TRBV3-1, the J call TRBJ2-1; 7 bases match TRBD1. The junction had 0 bases not matched to a gene; V was cut back by 4 bases and J by 3 bases. The length of the CDR3 is 13 residues. Germline CDR1 LGHDT, CDR2 YNNKEL (reference sequence). The chain's CDR3 is CASSRDSYNEQFF. DNA of the CDR3: TGTGCCAGCAGCCGGGACAGCTACAATGAGCAGTTCTTC.

This clonotype was counted many times. The V gene is TRBV4-3, the J gene TRBJ2-3; 11 bases fit TRBD2. Trimming cost V 1 base and J 6 bases; bases outside gene matches: 9. Germline lookup yields CDR1 LGHNA and CDR2 YSLEER. The CDR3 spans 17 residues. The CDR3 loop reads CASSQGFLAGGLDTQYF. The CDR3 DNA is TGCGCCAGCAGCCAAGGGTTCTTAGCGGGGGGGCTGGATACGCAGTATTTT.

As concerns this clonotype: Being one base from a much bigger clone, this may be a read error. This likely comes from a read error, as the CDR3 has no conserved phenylalanine or tryptophan at its end. This chain links TRBV12-3 or TRBV12-4 with TRBJ2-5; D may match TRBD1 or TRBD2 (6 bases each). Trimming removed 0 bases from V and 6 bases from J, with 11 bases in between. CDR3 size: 14 residues. As DNA, the CDR3 is TGTGCCAGCAGTTTAGCGGGGGCGGGGAAGACCCAGTACTCC. Translated, it gives CASSLAGAGKTQYS.

The CDR3 sequence: CASRSERSGANVLTF. The DNA for the CDR3 is TGTGCCAGCAGATCAGAACGCTCTGGGGCCAACGTCCTGACTTTC. The chain has TRBV12-3 or TRBV12-4 and TRBJ2-6; D gene uncertain. The CDR3 is made up of 15 amino acids. V gave up 6 bases and J gave up 0 bases, with 9 bases separating them.